This T cell receptor (beta chain) was retrieved from a study of T cell repertoires in cytomegalovirus infection. Study information: CMV infection together with matching HLA type was indicated by public TCR beta signatures.

Study-wide results and caveats: Dominating the ex vivo response were HLA-C-restricted CMV-specific TCR beta clonotypes.

Germline CDR1 and CDR2: SGHVS and FQNEAQ. CDR3 size: 15 residues. With 5 bases removed from V and 2 bases from J, the gap between germline ends came to 12 bases. This clonotype was found many times. The target antigen is unknown. TCRdb re-called the reads through MiXCR, storing one row per CDR3 protein. The repertoire includes about 260,000 distinct CDR3 sequences, roughly 13% of them detected once, and 8.5% to 10% sits in the top ten. The material sequenced was PBMCs. The chain couples TRBV7-8 to TRBJ2-2; maybe TRBD1 (5 bases). This sequence was found in a human donor in good health (CMV status not recorded). Some clones in this sample may be carry-over from other donors' samples. DNA of the CDR3: TGTGCCAGCAGCACCCGACAGAGTAACACCGGGGAGCTGTTTTTT. It encodes CASSTRQSNTGELFF.